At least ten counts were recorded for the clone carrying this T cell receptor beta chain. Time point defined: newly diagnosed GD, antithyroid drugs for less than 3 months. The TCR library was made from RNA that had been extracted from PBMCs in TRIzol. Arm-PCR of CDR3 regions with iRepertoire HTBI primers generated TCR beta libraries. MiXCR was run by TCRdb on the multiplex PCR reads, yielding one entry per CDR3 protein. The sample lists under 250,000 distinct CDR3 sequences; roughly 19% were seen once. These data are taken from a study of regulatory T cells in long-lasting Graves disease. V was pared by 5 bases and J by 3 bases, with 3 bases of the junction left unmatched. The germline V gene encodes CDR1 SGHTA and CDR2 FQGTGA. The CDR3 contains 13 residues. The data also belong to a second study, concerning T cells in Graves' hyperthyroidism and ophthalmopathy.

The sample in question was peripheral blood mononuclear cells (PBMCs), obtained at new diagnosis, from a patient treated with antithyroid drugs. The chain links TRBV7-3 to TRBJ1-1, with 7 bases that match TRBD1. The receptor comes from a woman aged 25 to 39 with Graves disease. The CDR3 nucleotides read TGTGCCAGCAGCGACGGACAGGACACTGAAGCTTTCTTT. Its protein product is CASSDGQDTEAFF. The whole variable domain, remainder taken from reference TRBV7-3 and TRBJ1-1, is GAGVSQTPSNKVTEKGKYVELRCDPISGHTALYWYRQSLGQGPEFLIYFQGTGAADDSGLPNDRFFAVRPEGSVSTLKIQRTERGDSAVYLCASSDGQDTEAFFGQGTRLTVV.